Each of the 32 T cell receptor beta chains below was sequenced from the same sample in a study of cytomegalovirus exposure and HLA in healthy donors (dated by TCRdb to 2015 to 2018). The library was built by means of the immunoSEQ multiplex PCR assay. For the multiplex PCR, a mixture combining 60 forward primers for TCR Vbeta segments and 13 reverse primers for TCR Jbeta segments was used. TCRdb mirrors the immuneACCESS table, restricted to in-frame sequences. Some clones are absent from its copies; in checked studies, under half trace to an unresolved V gene, and the reason for the others is unknown. This sample has over 200,000 clones in its table, and 77% of those were observed once. Approximately 2.6% of the sample is held by the ten biggest clonotypes. The specimen was PBMCs. All receptors derive from a woman in her fifties or sixties in good health and CMV-seropositive.

On this clone itself: Additional DNA sequences in this sample encode the identical CDR3. V and J are TRBV9 and TRBJ2-7, with a tentative D call TRBD1 (6 bases). This CDR3 region has 15 residues. V was pared by 1 base and J by 5 bases, with 16 bases between. Germline V gene lookup returns CDR1 SGDLS and CDR2 YYNGEE. The CDR3 DNA sequence: TGTGCCAGCAGCGTACGTTCGGGGCAGGGGAACGAGCAGTACTTC. Its protein is CASSVRSGQGNEQYF.

This chain connects TRBV5-1 to TRBJ1-3; no reliable D call. The germline V gene encodes CDR1 SGHRS and CDR2 YFSETQ. V lost 1 base and J 1 base, leaving 6 bases between the germline ends. The CDR3 loop spans 14 amino acids. The CDR3 DNA follows: TGCGCCAGCAGCTTGACGGTTTCTGGAAACACCATATATTTT. This encodes CASSLTVSGNTIYF.

The count of this clone is one. V is TRBV7-9 and J is TRBJ2-7, with D maybe TRBD2 (5 bases). This CDR3 has 12 amino acids. V lost 1 base and J lost 7, with 8 bases in between. Germline V gives CDR1 SEHNR, CDR2 FQNEAQ (reference sequence). CDR3 nucleotides: TGTGCCAGCAGCTTAGGAGGAGGAGAGCAGTACTTC. Translating it yields CASSLGGGEQYF.

The chain recombines TRBV4-3 with TRBJ2-7, with 8 bases lining up with TRBD1. J lost 6 bases, V lost 0 bases, and 13 bases had no gene match. The CDR3 has 17 residues. CDR1 and CDR2 (germline): LGHNA, YSLEER. The CDR3 bases are TGCGCCAGCAGCCAAGATCTTCAGGGGGCCTTGGGGCTCGAGCAGTACTTC. Its translation: CASSQDLQGALGLEQYF.

V and J are TRBV30 and TRBJ2-1; TRBD2 aligns across 15 bases. The CDR3 sequence is 15 residues long. With V trimmed by 0 bases and J by 9 bases, 3 bases remained unmatched. Germline V gives CDR1 GTSNPN, CDR2 SVGIG (reference sequence). The CDR3 region has the DNA TGTGCCTGGAGTGTTGGACTAGCGGGAGGGGTTGAGCAGTTCTTC. This encodes CAWSVGLAGGVEQFF. Using reference TRBV30 and TRBJ2-1 for the parts outside the CDR3, the full variable domain is SQTIHQWPATLVQPVGSPLSLECTVEGTSNPNLYWYRQAAGRGLQLLFYSVGIGQISSEVPQNLSASRPQDRQFILSSKKLLLSDSGFYLCAWSVGLAGGVEQFFGPGTRLTVL.

This chain joins TRBV6-5 and TRBJ2-5; possible D gene TRBD2, 6 bases. The DNA end is more similar to TRBJ2-7, so the J call may be wrong. CDR1 is MNHEY, CDR2 SVGAGI, per germline. The CDR3 extends over 12 amino acids. This CDR3 is CASSSLAYEQYF. CDR3 sequence (DNA): TGTGCCAGCAGTTCCCTAGCGTACGAGCAGTACTTC.

V is TRBV28 and J is TRBJ2-4; TRBD1 agrees at 10 bases. Germline V CDR1 and CDR2: MDHEN, SYDVKM. The CDR3 totals 14 residues. Trimming cost V 5 bases and J 8 bases; bases outside gene matches: 6. The CDR3 region is CASSETGGRDIQYF. CDR3 coding DNA: TGTGCCAGCAGTGAGACAGGGGGCCGGGACATTCAGTACTTC.

In this sample, this clone turned up a few times. The rearrangement joins TRBV29-1 to TRBJ2-3; D unresolved. Trimming took off 5 bases at V and 0 bases at J, with 3 bases between the two ends. This CDR3 region has 11 residues. Per germline, CDR1 SQVTM and CDR2 ANQGSEA. The CDR3 DNA sequence: TGCAGCGTTACTAGCACAGATACGCAGTATTTT. Protein: CSVTSTDTQYF.

This clone was observed once. The rearrangement links TRBV7-2 to TRBJ1-1; D is possibly TRBD1 (5 bases). The CDR3 has 13 residues. Germline V gene lookup returns CDR1 SGHTA and CDR2 FQGNSA. Trimming removed 5 bases from V and 7 bases from J, with 14 bases in between. The CDR3 spells CASSLQGIGEAFF. The CDR3 nucleotides are TGTGCCAGCAGCCTTCAGGGTATAGGTGAAGCTTTCTTT. The whole variable domain, filled in from reference TRBV7-2 and TRBJ1-1, reads GAGVSQSPSNKVTEKGKDVELRCDPISGHTALYWYRQSLGQGLEFLIYFQGNSAPDKSGLPSDRFSAERTGGSVSTLTIQRTQQEDSAVYLCASSLQGIGEAFFGQGTRLTVV.

This clone was recorded once. This sequence joins TRBV30 and TRBJ2-3; 8 nucleotides agree with TRBD2. The length of the CDR3 is 12 residues. Germline V gene data show CDR1 as GTSNPN and CDR2 as SVGIG (reference sequence). CDR3 region: CARSGGADTQYF. The CDR3 coding sequence is TGTGCTCGCTCGGGGGGGGCAGATACGCAGTATTTT.

The J gene is TRBJ1-5, the V gene TRBV4-2; 7 positions match TRBD1. Losses at the gene ends were 4 bases for V and 0 bases for J; bases not matched to a gene: 6. CDR3 size: 16 residues. CDR1 LGHNA and CDR2 YNFKEQ come from the germline V gene. CDR3 DNA sequence: TGTGCCAGCAGCCCCCAAGGGGGCTATAGCAATCAGCCCCAGCATTTT. This gives the protein CASSPQGGYSNQPQHF.

This chain uses TRBV6-1 with TRBJ1-2; D might be TRBD1 (6 bases). The CDR3 is 14 amino acids. Trimming stripped 7 bases from V and 0 bases from J, with 12 bases between. Germline CDR1 reads MNHNS; CDR2 reads SASEGT. The CDR3 DNA reads TGTGCCAGCACCGAGGGGGGGTCTAACTATGGCTACACCTTC. This gives the protein CASTEGGSNYGYTF.

This clone was seen once. The J gene is TRBJ2-7, the V gene TRBV28, with TRBD1 as a possible D gene (6 bases). This CDR3 is 14 amino acids long. The ends were cut back, 7 bases at V and 1 base at J, with 14 bases in the middle. Looked up from germline, CDR1 is MDHEN and CDR2 is SYDVKM. The CDR3 loop is CASNGQSTSYEQYF. CDR3 bases: TGTGCCAGCAATGGACAGTCCACTTCCTACGAGCAGTACTTC. The complete variable domain, with remaining parts taken from reference TRBV28 and TRBJ2-7, reads DVKVTQSSRYLVKRTGEKVFLECVQDMDHENMFWYRQDPGLGLRLIYFSYDVKMKEKGDIPEGYSVSREKKERFSLILESASTNQTSMYLCASNGQSTSYEQYFGPGTRLTVT.

The chain recombines TRBV19 with TRBJ2-7; 9 positions match TRBD2. V lost 9 bases, J lost 3 bases, and 9 bases stayed unmatched. The CDR3 totals 14 residues. Germline CDR1 reads LNHDA; CDR2 reads SQIVND (reference sequence). The CDR3 nucleotides read TGTGCCAGCCGAGGTAGCGGGGGCCTCTACGAGCAGTACTTC. This codes for CASRGSGGLYEQYF.

In nucleotides, the CDR3 is TGTGCCACCAGTGCGACAGCGAACACTGAAGCTTTCTTT. Its translation: CATSATANTEAFF. V gene TRBV15 combines with J gene TRBJ1-1, with D perhaps TRBD1 (5 bases). This CDR3 is 13 amino acids long. Germline-derived CDR1 and CDR2 are LNHNV and YYDKDF (reference sequence). Trimming took off 6 bases at V and 1 base at J, with 9 bases between the two ends.

The rearrangement joins TRBV5-1 to TRBJ2-1; 9 bases fit TRBD2. This CDR3 has 16 amino acids. Germline CDR1 SGHRS, CDR2 YFSETQ. The ends lost 0 bases at V and 6 bases at J; junction bases unmatched: 7. The CDR3 DNA sequence: TGCGCCAGCAGCTTGGAAGGGACTAGCTCAGGCAATGAGCAGTTCTTC. It specifies CASSLEGTSSGNEQFF.

This clone was found once. The V call is TRBV7-9, the J call TRBJ1-1; TRBD1 matches at 7 bases. The V gene's germline CDR1 is SEHNR and CDR2 FQNEAQ (reference sequence). V shed 2 bases and J 6 bases; nucleotides not matched to a gene: 9. The CDR3 runs to 15 residues. In DNA, the CDR3 is TGTGCCAGCAGCTTAACCGGGACAGCTACCCCTGAAGCTTTCTTT. It yields the protein CASSLTGTATPEAFF.

The chain couples TRBV5-5 to TRBJ2-2; D is perhaps TRBD2 (5 bases). V was trimmed by 4 bases and J by 0 bases, leaving 10 bases between them. The length of the CDR3 is 15 residues. Germline CDR1 SGHKS, CDR2 YYEKEE (reference sequence). Here the CDR3 reads CASSRDPANTGELFF. CDR3 nucleotides: TGTGCCAGCAGCCGGGATCCCGCGAACACCGGGGAGCTGTTTTTT.

This clone has more than one count but fewer than ten. This chain uses TRBV5-4 with TRBJ1-1; D possibly corresponds to TRBD1 (6 bases). With 3 bases removed from V and 4 bases from J, the gap between germline ends came to 13 bases. The CDR3 consists of 14 residues. From germline, CDR1 is SGHNT and CDR2 YYREEE (reference sequence). CDR3 nucleotide sequence: TGTGCCAGCAGCTCCGAAGAAGGGGGCACTGAAGCTTTCTTT. This translates into CASSSEEGGTEAFF.

A word on this clone: The sample contains more than one DNA sequence encoding this CDR3. The chain carries TRBV5-1 and TRBJ2-3; tentatively, D is TRBD1 (6 bases). The germline CDR1 and CDR2 sequences are SGHRS and YFSETQ. The CDR3 consists of 15 residues. Trimming cost V 0 bases and J 3 bases, with 11 bases left between them. CDR3 nucleotide sequence: TGCGCCAGCAGCTTGGTTGGGGGCGGGACAGATACGCAGTATTTT. The encoded protein is CASSLVGGGTDTQYF.

The gene calls are TRBV7-3 and TRBJ2-7; 11 bases align to TRBD1. V lost 5 bases to trimming and J lost 0 bases; unmatched junction nucleotides: 6. The V gene's germline CDR1 is SGHTA and CDR2 FQGTGA. The CDR3 extends over 16 amino acids. CDR3 protein: CASSLRGTGGSYEQYF. The CDR3, as DNA: TGTGCCAGCAGCCTCCGCGGGACAGGGGGCTCCTACGAGCAGTACTTC. Based on the CDR3 plus reference TRBV7-3 and TRBJ2-7, the full variable domain is GAGVSQTPSNKVTEKGKYVELRCDPISGHTALYWYRQSLGQGPEFLIYFQGTGAADDSGLPNDRFFAVRPEGSVSTLKIQRTERGDSAVYLCASSLRGTGGSYEQYFGPGTRLTVT.

This chain connects TRBV28 to TRBJ1-3; 10 positions match TRBD1. This CDR3 region has 14 residues. V lost 10 bases to trimming and J lost 7 bases; unmatched junction nucleotides: 10. Germline-derived CDR1 and CDR2 are MDHEN and SYDVKM. CDR3 sequence: CATEAPGQGNTIYF. The CDR3 coding sequence is TGTGCCACCGAAGCTCCGGGACAGGGGAACACCATATATTTT.

The V gene is TRBV28, the J gene TRBJ2-7; a weak D match, TRBD1 (6 bases). The V gene's germline CDR1 is MDHEN and CDR2 SYDVKM. CDR3 length equals 12 residues. The V and J ends lost 2 bases and 6 bases respectively, with 8 bases between them. CDR3 sequence: CASSLAGVEQYF. For the CDR3, the DNA is TGTGCCAGCAGTTTAGCAGGGGTCGAGCAGTACTTC.

The CDR3 DNA reads as TGTGCCTGGATGGCAGATTACAATGAGCAGTTCTTC. As protein: CAWMADYNEQFF. This chain links TRBV30 with TRBJ2-1; D ambiguous. This CDR3 contains 12 residues. The germline V gene has CDR1 GTSNPN and CDR2 SVGIG (reference sequence). Between the trimmed V and J ends, which lost 4 bases and 4 bases, there was a span of 8 bases.

This rearrangement joins TRBV6-1 to TRBJ1-1; perhaps TRBD1 as D (5 bases). Per the germline V gene, CDR1 is MNHNS and CDR2 is SASEGT. V was shortened by 6 bases and J by 0 bases, with 11 bases between the two germline ends. The CDR3 has 14 amino acids. CDR3 residues: CASSRQTMNTEAFF. Here the CDR3 DNA reads TGTGCCAGCAGCAGACAGACAATGAACACTGAAGCTTTCTTT.

This rearrangement joins TRBV5-1 to TRBJ1-1; D may be TRBD1 (6 bases). The germline V gene encodes CDR1 SGHRS and CDR2 YFSETQ. V lost 5 bases, J lost 4 bases, and 18 bases lay in between. CDR3 size: 15 residues. The CDR3 DNA follows: TGCGCCAGCAGTATCTTAGGTCAGGGGCTCACTGAAGCTTTCTTT. Protein sequence: CASSILGQGLTEAFF. The entire variable domain, with the rest obtained from reference TRBV5-1 and TRBJ1-1, is as follows: KAGVTQTPRYLIKTRGQQVTLSCSPISGHRSVSWYQQTPGQGLQFLFEYFSETQRNKGNFPGRFSGRQFSNSRSEMNVSTLELGDSALYLCASSILGQGLTEAFFGQGTRLTVV.

The V gene is TRBV7-9, the J gene TRBJ1-6; unclear D gene. CDR1 is SEHNR, CDR2 FQNEAQ, per germline (reference sequence). With 6 bases removed from V and 6 bases from J, the gap between germline ends came to 21 bases. The CDR3 sequence is 17 residues long. CDR3 loop: CASSLQPSPNLNSPLHF. The CDR3 DNA reads as TGTGCCAGCAGTCTCCAACCGAGCCCAAACCTTAATTCACCCCTCCACTTT.

V usage is TRBV6-5 and J usage is TRBJ2-5; 7 nucleotides align to TRBD1. CDR3 length: 15 amino acids. Germline trimming cut 4 bases from V and 2 bases from J; bases unmatched to any gene: 7. Looked up from germline, CDR1 is MNHEY and CDR2 is SVGAGI. CDR3 in amino acids: CASSFRQGSQETQYF. CDR3 nucleotides: TGTGCCAGCAGTTTCCGACAGGGAAGTCAAGAGACCCAGTACTTC.

J is TRBJ1-4 and V is TRBV6-6; TRBD1 aligns across 11 bases. Trimming took 5 bases from V and 5 from J; bases not matched to a gene: 4. This CDR3 spans 15 amino acids. Germline lookup yields CDR1 MNHNY and CDR2 SVGAGI (reference sequence). The CDR3 sequence is CASSDRTGGNEKLFF. The CDR3 coding sequence is TGTGCCAGCAGTGACCGGACAGGGGGCAATGAAAAACTGTTTTTT.

The chain couples TRBV7-2 to TRBJ1-1; D uncertain. With 1 base removed from V and 5 bases from J, the gap between germline ends came to 11 bases. The germline V gene encodes CDR1 SGHTA and CDR2 FQGNSA. CDR3 length equals 14 residues. This CDR3 reads CASSLEVRNTEAFF. The CDR3 DNA sequence: TGTGCCAGCAGCTTAGAGGTGAGGAATACTGAAGCTTTCTTT.

The chain couples TRBV9 to TRBJ1-2, with 10 bases lining up with TRBD1. V dropped 4 bases and J dropped 5; count of bases not matched to a gene: 11. CDR1 and CDR2 from the germline V gene are SGDLS and YYNGEE. This CDR3 has 16 residues. This CDR3 is CASSPATGGLFYGYTF. Here the CDR3 DNA reads TGTGCCAGCAGCCCAGCGACAGGGGGCCTTTTTTATGGCTACACCTTC.

The chain links TRBV2 to TRBJ1-5; D is undetermined. This CDR3 has 15 amino acids. The V end lost 5 bases, the J end lost 4 bases, and 15 bases lay between the germline ends. Per germline, CDR1 SNHLY and CDR2 FYNNEI. CDR3 nucleotide sequence: TGTGCCAGCAGTTCCAGGATGGCCCCGAATCAGCCCCAGCATTTT. This translates into CASSSRMAPNQPQHF.